The clone carrying this TCR beta chain appeared a few times. Its antigen is not known. An end of the junction does not agree with germline; a read error may underlie this. The entry originates in a study of tumor-infiltrating lymphocytes in primary liver carcinoma. Study-level information: Every patient in the cohort had a primary liver carcinoma. That carcinoma was treated by surgical resection. The five patients, who were men and women, ranged in age from 30 to 69 years.

Extraction also yielded germline DNA, while blood RNA was obtained from unsorted whole blood. Every patient had chronic HBV infection and was treatment-naive. Germline CDR1 and CDR2: SGHAT and FQNNGV. This CDR3 is built from 13 residues. Overall study results and limits: Compared with tumor region pairs, tumor-adjacent and tumor-blood pairs overlapped less.

Total RNA amounting to around 540 ng was the source from which TCR beta cDNA was made with a constant-region primer. Generation of the TCR beta libraries relied on three nested multiplex PCR rounds using slightly modified ARM-PCR. It was with TRBV1-TRBV30 forward primers and a C-beta reverse primer that the first two PCR rounds were run, at around 9 cycles each. In TCRdb, the multiplex PCR reads were re-called with MiXCR into one record per CDR3 protein. Altogether about 330,000 distinct CDR3 sequences are present, 65% being singletons, with the ten largest covering approximately 5.9%. The source is a man aged 40-49 years with primary liver carcinoma and hepatitis B virus infection. Sequences were obtained from peripheral blood. This sequence joins TRBV11-2 and TRBJ1-2, with a possible D match to TRBD1 (6 bases). Here the CDR3 DNA reads TGTGCTAGTAGCTTCGGGGGGGCCTATGGCTACATCTTC. Its translation is CASSFGGAYGYIF. Full variable domain (rest looked up from reference TRBV11-2 and TRBJ1-2): EAGVAQSPRYKIIEKRQSVAFWCNPISGHATLYWYQQILGQGPKLLIQFQNNGVVDDSQLPKDRFSAERLKGVDSTLKIQPAKLEDSAVYLCASSFGGAYGYIFGSGTRLTVV.